One and the same sample provided the 7 T cell receptor beta chains below, sequenced in a study of cytomegalovirus exposure and HLA in healthy donors (TCRdb year 2017). The library was obtained by the immunoSEQ multiplex PCR assay. For the multiplex PCR, a mixture combining 60 forward primers for TCR Vbeta segments and 13 reverse primers for TCR Jbeta segments was used. TCRdb re-hosts the immuneACCESS table, in-frame sequences only. Its copies lack some clones; in the studies checked, an unresolved V gene accounts for under half of them, and the cause for the rest is not known. In this sample the table shows a few hundred thousand clones, 84% of which occur a single time. The ten largest clonotypes hold about 2% of the sample. The specimen was PBMCs. The receptors here all came from a middle-aged woman in good health and CMV-seropositive.

The chain carries TRBV4-1 and TRBJ1-2; D call uncertain. CDR3 size: 13 residues. The V end was cut by 0 bases, the J end by 4 bases, with 6 bases between. Germline assignment: CDR1 MGHRA and CDR2 YSYEKL. CDR3 protein: CASSQESSYGYTF. Here the CDR3 DNA reads TGCGCCAGCAGCCAAGAGTCCAGCTATGGCTACACCTTC.

CDR3 sequence (DNA): TGTGCCAGCAGCCGAGGACTAGCGGGAGCGTTTGACGAGCAGTACTTC. This translates into CASSRGLAGAFDEQYF. This rearrangement joins TRBV28 to TRBJ2-7; TRBD2 aligns across 13 bases. V dropped 6 bases and J dropped 5; count of bases not matched to a gene: 10. Germline lookup yields CDR1 MDHEN and CDR2 SYDVKM. The CDR3 runs to 16 residues.

The rearrangement links TRBV27 to TRBJ2-7, with 10 bases identical to TRBD2. The CDR3 spans 15 residues. Germline V gene lookup returns CDR1 MNHEY and CDR2 SMNVEV (reference sequence). Trimming at V came to 5 bases and at J to 2 bases, leaving 6 bases not matched to a gene. The CDR3 here is CASSPTLAGAYEQYF. CDR3 bases: TGTGCCAGCAGTCCGACGCTAGCGGGAGCCTACGAGCAGTACTTC.

The V and J genes are TRBV30 and TRBJ2-5; a possible D gene is TRBD2 (5 bases). The CDR3 covers 11 residues. V dropped 5 bases and J dropped 5 bases, with 9 bases sitting between them. The germline CDR1 and CDR2 sequences are GTSNPN and SVGIG (reference sequence). In DNA, the CDR3 is TGTGCCTGGCGGTGGACTGAGACCCAGTACTTC. Translation: CAWRWTETQYF.

The rearrangement links TRBV5-1 to TRBJ2-3; possibly TRBD1 for D (6 bases). Germline CDR1 reads SGHRS; CDR2 reads YFSETQ. The CDR3 extends over 14 amino acids. V was trimmed by 5 bases and J by 0 bases, leaving 10 bases between them. The CDR3 loop is CASRTGQSTDTQYF. DNA of the CDR3: TGCGCCAGCAGAACGGGACAAAGCACAGATACGCAGTATTTT.

This chain links TRBV5-8 with TRBJ2-7, with TRBD2 as a possible D gene (7 bases). V dropped 6 bases and J dropped 4 bases, with 20 bases sitting between them. CDR3 length equals 15 residues. The germline V gene encodes CDR1 SGHTS and CDR2 YDEGEE. DNA of the CDR3: TGTGCCAGCACCCTATGGGGGGGGCGGACGTACGAGCAGTACTTC. It is translated as CASTLWGGRTYEQYF.

The DNA of the CDR3 is TGTGCCAGCAGTTTTGAACAGGGGTACTCCTACGAGCAGTACTTC. Protein: CASSFEQGYSYEQYF. This chain links TRBV6-6 with TRBJ2-7, with 7 bases that match TRBD1. CDR1 and CDR2 (germline): MNHNY, SVGAGI (reference sequence). The CDR3 length is 15 residues. V dropped 4 bases and J dropped 0; count of bases not matched to a gene: 6.